This T cell receptor (beta chain) was recovered during a study of cytomegalovirus exposure and HLA in healthy donors. Concerning this clone itself: Mismatch with germline at one junction end may stem from a read error.

The PCR was carried out with 60 Vbeta primers and 13 Jbeta primers. Generated by immunoSEQ multiplex PCR, the TCRdb table keeps only in-frame clones and is missing some. In the table there are fewer than 140,000 clones, about three quarters of which are singletons. The source of this sequence is a woman aged 45-65 years in good health and CMV-seropositive. Sequenced material: PBMCs.

Written as DNA, the CDR3 is TGTGCTAGCAGCATGGACAGGGATTGTGAAAAACTGTTTTTT. Translation gives CASSMDRDCEKLFF. The chain uses TRBV7-7 and TRBJ1-4, with 8 bases lining up with TRBD1. Germline CDR1 reads SSHAT; CDR2 reads FNYEAQ (reference sequence). There are 14 residues in the CDR3.